These T cell receptor beta chains were read from a single sample in a study of shared clonotypes between healthy human individuals. The repertoire was sequenced with immunoSEQ multiplex PCR; TCRdb's copy has only in-frame clones and lacks some. The table includes over a million clones, about four fifths detected once. What was sequenced was memory CD4+ T cells from PBMCs. The origin of the receptors is a man in his late teens or twenties in good health. Some clones in this sample may be carry-over from other donors' samples. The CDR3 runs from the conserved cysteine through the conserved F or W. D genes are given only for firm matches. The listing skips clone size in some rows; elsewhere it reads once, few, many or a size class.

cdr3_length	v_call	d_call	j_call	clone_size	cdr3_nt	cdr3_aa
14	TRBV11-2	NA	TRBJ1-1	NA	TGTGCCAGCAGCTTAGGGGGGAGGAACACTGAAGCTTTCTTT	CASSLGGRNTEAFF
17	TRBV5-8	NA	TRBJ1-2	once	TGTGCCAGCAGCCCCTCCCCCGGGCCGACCCTTAACTATGGCTACACCTTC	CASSPSPGPTLNYGYTF
15	TRBV27	NA	TRBJ2-1	NA	TGTGCCAGCAGTTTTAAACAGCCATTGTACAATGAGCAGTTCTTC	CASSFKQPLYNEQFF
12	TRBV29-1	TRBD1	TRBJ1-1	once	TGCAGCGTTGCAGGGGGCGAAACTGAAGCTTTCTTT	CSVAGGETEAFF
14	TRBV2	NA	TRBJ2-1	NA	TGTGCCAGCAGCGCAGAGTTGTCCTACAATGAGCAGTTCTTC	CASSAELSYNEQFF
15	TRBV7-2	TRBD2	TRBJ2-3	NA	TGTGCCAGCAGCCCTTGGGGGACTAACACAGATACGCAGTATTTT	CASSPWGTNTDTQYF
14	TRBV5-1	TRBD1	TRBJ2-5	NA	TGCGCCAGCAGCCTACAGGGGTCTCAAGAGACCCAGTACTTC	CASSLQGSQETQYF
13	TRBV7-9	NA	TRBJ2-7	many	TGTGCCAGCACCAATTCGGGCTCCTACGAGCAGTACTTC	CASTNSGSYEQYF
13	TRBV18	NA	TRBJ2-2	many	TGTGCCAGCTCACGCAGCGGCACCGGGGAGCTGTTTTTT	CASSRSGTGELFF
15	TRBV27	NA	TRBJ2-2	many	TGTGCCAGCAGTTTTGGGCAGGGAAGCACCGGGGAGCTGTTTTTT	CASSFGQGSTGELFF
14	TRBV29-1	TRBD2	TRBJ2-1	NA	TGCAGCGTTGATAGGACTAGCGGGATCAATGAGCAGTTCTTC	CSVDRTSGINEQFF
16	TRBV6-5	NA	TRBJ2-3	NA	TGTGCCAGCAGTTATGTGTGGGGGGCAGTATCAGATACGCAGTATTTT	CASSYVWGAVSDTQYF
15	TRBV5-4	TRBD1	TRBJ1-1	NA	TGTGCCAGCAGCGGGGACAGGGCAGGGAACACTGAAGCTTTCTTT	CASSGDRAGNTEAFF
18	TRBV7-2	TRBD2	TRBJ2-3	NA	TGTGCCAGCAGTCCGGGACTAGCGGGAGGCCACAGCACAGATACGCAGTATTTT	CASSPGLAGGHSTDTQYF